This T cell receptor (beta chain) was recorded in a study of human T cells and chemical hapten exposure. Study observations and caveats: Given that the donors had alopecia, their immune response may differ from that seen in healthy people.

J lost 0 bases, V lost 1 base, and 3 bases had no gene match. This CDR3 has 17 amino acids. CDR1 MGHRA and CDR2 YSYEKL come from the germline V gene. Time point of the sample: patch test 1, 2 weeks after DPC sensitization. Treatment defined: therapeutic diphenylcyclopropenone sensitization with weekly scalp DPC. RNA extraction used unfractionated whole blood as the source of total RNA. Note on this clonotype: Antigen specificity is unknown.

Unique molecular identifiers were linked by the library to individual cDNA molecules. Per the study methods: The median was about 89,000 TCRs per sample, ranging about 20,000 to 700,000. TCRdb re-called the RACE reads with MiXCR, one entry per CDR3 protein. These V and J calls originate from TCRdb's pipeline instead of the authors' own analysis. This sample yields around 110,000 distinct CDR3 sequences, of which 12% are seen a single time; 1.4% belongs to the top ten. The chain employs TRBV4-1 and TRBJ2-7, with 13 bases lining up with TRBD2. The sample here was whole blood, taken in connection with sensitization to the hapten diphenylcyclopropenone (DPC). This clonotype was obtained from a woman between 45 and 65 years old with alopecia areata. Some clones in this sample may be carry-over from other donors' samples. CDR3 sequence reads: CASSQAGTSGTSYEQYF. The CDR3 DNA reads TGCGCCAGCAGCCAAGCAGGGACTAGCGGGACCTCCTACGAGCAGTACTTC.